This T cell receptor beta chain was sequenced in a study of shared clonotypes between healthy human individuals. The wider study: Sampling drew on donors who were two women and a few men aged 18 to 49. Study conclusions and caveats: Between four donors, naive CD4 clonotypes were shared at a level of about 5%.

About this clone: Its antigen is undetermined.

In the original analysis: As immunoSEQ supplied junction-only sequences (without quality scores), filtering differed. Only in-frame clones appear in the TCRdb table, and some are missing; sequencing was by immunoSEQ multiplex PCR. V and J calls and clone size are copied from that table; D and trimming were computed from the DNA. The sample gives 2 million or so clones, just under 95% of which show up once; 0.9% to 1.3% is in the top ten. The CDR3 contains 14 residues. CDR1 is ENHRY and CDR2 is SYGVKD in the germline V gene. V was clipped by 3 bases and J by 3 bases, with 11 bases between them. The naive CD8 subset, CD45RO-negative cells positively selected for CCR7, excluded terminally differentiated effector memory CD45RA+ cells.

The origin of this receptor is a man between 18 and 35 years old in good health. The chain uses TRBV10-3 and TRBJ1-2; D gene ambiguous. The sequencing sample was made of naive CD8+ T cells sorted from blood. Here the CDR3 reads CAISDGVGDYGYTF. CDR3 coding DNA: TGTGCCATCAGTGACGGTGTCGGCGACTATGGCTACACCTTC.